This TCR beta chain stems from a study of blood T cell repertoires in COVID-19. Study at large: Acute and convalescent COVID-19 samples came from the United States, Italy and Spain. The analysed material was cDNA or gDNA that came from T cells, B-cell-depleted T cells, or PBMCs.

Source study methods: For nucleated cells, counts were estimated from reference gene primer amplification. Assay used: immunoSEQ multiplex PCR; TCRdb lists only in-frame clones, some missing. V, J and clone size are taken as reported in that table, and D and trimming were inferred from the DNA itself. The sample contains 120,000 to 150,000 clones, roughly 86% of which appear only once. CDR1 LGHDT and CDR2 YNNKEL come from the germline V gene (reference sequence). Losses at the gene ends were 1 base for V and 4 bases for J; bases not matched to a gene: 7. The CDR3 is 17 amino acids. The specimen sequenced was peripheral blood. The origin of this receptor is a human donor in a cohort sampled during active COVID-19. The V call is TRBV3-1 (or the pseudogene TRBV3-2), the J call TRBJ2-2; 9 bases are a match to TRBD2. The CDR3, as DNA: TGTGCCAGCAGCCAAGGTTCCCTAGCGGGGTCCACCGGGGAGCTGTTTTTT. It specifies CASSQGSLAGSTGELFF.